This TCR beta chain was retrieved from a study of blood T cell repertoires in COVID-19. Study as a whole: Nucleic acid was either cDNA or gDNA, and it came from T cells, B-cell-depleted T cells, or PBMCs.

This CDR3 has 14 amino acids. From germline, CDR1 is LNHDA and CDR2 SQIVND (reference sequence). Trimming removed 5 bases from V and 1 base from J; junction bases left unmatched: 4. As originally analysed: Scientists estimated how many nucleated cells there were by amplifying reference gene primers. The repertoire was sequenced with immunoSEQ multiplex PCR; TCRdb's copy has only in-frame clones and lacks some. From that table come the V and J calls and clone size; the DNA was used to work out D and trimming. The data hold roughly 260,000 clones, with 88% observed a single time. The receptor's source is a man aged 55 to 69 who had recovered from COVID-19. The sequenced material came from peripheral blood. The chain employs TRBV19 and TRBJ1-1, with TRBD1 matching 7 bases. CDR3 loop: CASSSGGQNTEAFF. For the CDR3, the DNA is TGTGCCAGTAGTTCAGGGGGGCAGAACACTGAAGCTTTCTTT.